What follows are 10 T cell receptor beta chains derived from one specimen sequenced in a study of shared clonotypes between healthy human individuals. Here immunoSEQ multiplex PCR was the method, and the copy in TCRdb shows in-frame clones only, minus some. In the table there are more than 2 million clones, about 95% of which are singletons. Selected positively for CCR7 and CD45RO-negative, naive CD8 cells excluded terminally differentiated effector memory CD45RA+ cells. Input material: naive CD8+ T cells sorted from blood. The source of these receptors is a man between 18 and 29 years old in good health.

The sample holds one count of this clone. This chain connects TRBV4-1 to TRBJ1-3; no clear D. The V and J ends lost 4 bases and 0 bases respectively, with 10 bases between them. CDR1 MGHRA and CDR2 YSYEKL come from the germline V gene. The CDR3 loop spans 15 amino acids. CDR3 nucleotides: TGCGCCAGCAGCCGAGACCTCAGCTCTGGAAACACCATATATTTT. Translated, it gives CASSRDLSSGNTIYF.

This chain uses TRBV4-1 with TRBJ2-1; 15 bases are shared with TRBD2. Germline CDR1 reads MGHRA; CDR2 reads YSYEKL. The CDR3 extends over 20 amino acids. Trimming removed 1 base from V and 1 base from J; junction bases left unmatched: 8. As DNA, the CDR3 is TGCGCCAGCAGCCAAGTTCCGGGACTAGCGGGAGGTGGTTCCTACAATGAGCAGTTCTTC. This sequence encodes CASSQVPGLAGGGSYNEQFF.

This clone was picked up one time. CDR3 loop: CASSQGTLTGPGETQYF. Here the CDR3 DNA reads TGCGCCAGCAGCCAGGGGACCCTCACAGGGCCGGGGGAGACCCAGTACTTC. The chain uses TRBV4-1 and TRBJ2-5, with D maybe TRBD1 (6 bases). Trimming left V 3 bases short and J 5 bases short, with 22 bases between. This CDR3 region has 17 residues. Germline assignment: CDR1 MGHRA and CDR2 YSYEKL.

The V call is TRBV9, the J call TRBJ2-6; D gene uncertain. Trimming removed 1 base from V and 3 bases from J, with 14 bases in between. There are 17 residues in the CDR3. Germline V gene sequence: CDR1 SGDLS, CDR2 YYNGEE. The CDR3 sequence: CASSVSPRSLGANVLTF. The CDR3, as DNA: TGTGCCAGCAGCGTAAGCCCCAGGTCACTTGGGGCCAACGTCCTGACTTTC. The variable domain in full, completed from reference TRBV9 and TRBJ2-6, reads DSGVTQTPKHLITATGQRVTLRCSPRSGDLSVYWYQQSLDQGLQFLIQYYNGEERAKGNILERFSAQQFPDLHSELNLSSLELGDSALYFCASSVSPRSLGANVLTFGAGSRLTVL.

The V gene is TRBV2, the J gene TRBJ1-4, with no clear D. The CDR3 is made up of 15 amino acids. Deletions cut 2 bases from V and 5 bases from J, with 12 bases between. Germline V lookup: CDR1 SNHLY, CDR2 FYNNEI. For the CDR3, the DNA is TGTGCCAGCAGTGAATTCCCGCGGGGAAATGAAAAACTGTTTTTT. Encoded protein: CASSEFPRGNEKLFF.

V gene TRBV7-9 combines with J gene TRBJ1-1; D call uncertain. Looked up from germline, CDR1 is SEHNR and CDR2 is FQNEAQ (reference sequence). The V gene lost 5 bases and the J gene lost 0 bases, with 13 bases spanning the gap. The CDR3 spans 15 residues. CDR3 in DNA: TGTGCCAGCAGCCCCGCGGCGATAATGAACACTGAAGCTTTCTTT. It encodes CASSPAAIMNTEAFF.

Only one count was recorded for this clone. The J gene is TRBJ2-2, the V gene TRBV4-1; D is unclear. Trimming stripped 2 bases from V and 5 bases from J, with 9 bases between. The germline gives CDR1 MGHRA, CDR2 YSYEKL. The CDR3 covers 14 residues. The CDR3 region is CASSQSVATGELFF. CDR3 DNA: TGCGCCAGCAGCCAATCCGTGGCGACCGGGGAGCTGTTTTTT.

The V call is TRBV7-3, the J call TRBJ2-5, with D perhaps TRBD2 (6 bases). Per the germline V gene, CDR1 is SGHTA and CDR2 is FQGTGA. The CDR3 totals 14 residues. V dropped 0 bases and J dropped 3 bases, with 8 bases sitting between them. The CDR3 protein is CASSLTGEEETQYF. In DNA form, the CDR3 reads TGTGCCAGCAGCTTAACAGGGGAGGAAGAGACCCAGTACTTC.

This clone showed up just once. CDR3 loop: CASSLEGGVFMNSPLHF. DNA for the CDR3: TGTGCCAGCAGCTTAGAGGGGGGGGTCTTCATGAATTCACCCCTCCACTTT. The genes are TRBV7-2 and TRBJ1-6; a weak D match, TRBD1 (6 bases). Trimming took off 1 base at V and 7 bases at J, with 17 bases between the two ends. CDR1 SGHTA and CDR2 FQGNSA come from the germline V gene. This CDR3 is built from 17 residues.

This clone was recorded only once. The rearrangement links TRBV27 to TRBJ2-7; TRBD1 is a possible D gene (6 bases). There are 12 residues in the CDR3. V was trimmed by 5 bases and J by 6 bases, leaving 11 bases between them. CDR1 MNHEY and CDR2 SMNVEV come from the germline V gene (reference sequence). CDR3 sequence: CASSETGVEQYF. For the CDR3, the DNA is TGTGCCAGCAGTGAGACAGGTGTCGAGCAGTACTTC.